A selection of T cell receptor beta chains follows, all from one sample in a study of cytomegalovirus exposure and HLA in healthy donors. Repertoires were generated with immunoSEQ multiplex PCR, while TCRdb's copy carries only in-frame clones and drops some. Of over 150,000 clones listed, just under 85% are singletons. The sample taken for sequencing was PBMCs. All receptors come from a girl between 10 and 17 years old in good health and CMV-seropositive. Both conserved end residues are part of each CDR3. A D gene is named only where the DNA matches it firmly. Some rows have no size entry. The others give once, few or many, or a class for an expanded clone.

J gene,V gene,clone size,D gene,CDR3 DNA,CDR3 protein
TRBJ1-5,TRBV27,.,TRBD1,TGTGCCAGCAGCCCGGACAGGTCAAATCAGCCCCAGCATTTT,CASSPDRSNQPQHF
TRBJ2-3,TRBV12-5,.,TRBD1,TGTGCTAGTGGTTTGAGGGGGCAGAGGTCAGATACGCAGTATTTT,CASGLRGQRSDTQYF
TRBJ2-1,TRBV10-2,.,.,TGCGCCAGCAGTGAGTCGCGAATCAATGAGCAGTTCTTC,CASSESRINEQFF
TRBJ2-7,TRBV10-1,.,.,TGCGCCAGCAGTGACGACAGCCAGCAGTACTTC,CASSDDSQQYF
TRBJ2-3,TRBV9,once,TRBD2,TGTGCCAGCACCGGACTAGCTGTTGATACGCAGTATTTT,CASTGLAVDTQYF
TRBJ2-2,TRBV19,.,TRBD1,TGTGCCAGTAGTCTCTACAGGGGGACGAACACCGGGGAGCTGTTTTTT,CASSLYRGTNTGELFF
TRBJ1-2,TRBV5-5,.,.,TGTGCCAGCAGGTTTGGCCCCGGACAGCTTTATGGCTACACCTTC,CASRFGPGQLYGYTF
TRBJ2-1,TRBV4-1,.,.,TGCGCCAGCAGCCAAGATTCCAGGAATGAGCAGTTCTTC,CASSQDSRNEQFF
TRBJ2-4,TRBV29-1,once,.,TGCAGCGTTGTAGCTCTAGCCAAAAACATTCAGTACTTC,CSVVALAKNIQYF
TRBJ1-6,TRBV18,.,TRBD1,TGTGCCAGCTCACAACAGGGGGCCGGCTATAATTCACCCCTCCACTTT,CASSQQGAGYNSPLHF
TRBJ2-1,TRBV11-2,.,.,TGTGCCAGCAGCGCGGGGATGGGCAGTGCTGCGGACAATGAGCAGTTCTTC,CASSAGMGSAADNEQFF
TRBJ2-5,TRBV7-2,.,.,TGTGCCAGCAGCTTACGACAGGGAGGCCCAGCGCCAAACTTC,CASSLRQGGPAPNF
TRBJ1-5,TRBV29-1,.,.,TGCAGCGTGGAATTGACGGGAACAGGGATCAATCAGCCCCAGCATTTT,CSVELTGTGINQPQHF
TRBJ2-7,TRBV19,.,.,TGTGCCAGTAGTATATACAGGCTCCCCACCTACGAGCAGTACTTC,CASSIYRLPTYEQYF
TRBJ2-7,TRBV4-1,.,TRBD2,TGCGCCAGCAGCCTCGGGAGGGGGTCCTCCTACGAGCAGTACTTC,CASSLGRGSSYEQYF
TRBJ2-1,TRBV4-2,.,TRBD2,TGTGCCAGCAGCCAGACTAGCGGGGGGTACAATGAGCAGTTCTTC,CASSQTSGGYNEQFF
TRBJ1-1,TRBV27,.,.,TGTGCCAGCAGTTTATCGCGGGGGAACACTGAAGCTTTCTTT,CASSLSRGNTEAFF
TRBJ2-7,TRBV27,.,TRBD1,TGTGCCAGCAGTTTGAACAGGGGGCGGGCCGAGCAGTACTTC,CASSLNRGRAEQYF
TRBJ1-1,TRBV6-6,.,TRBD1,TGTGCCAGCAGTTTTCAGACAGGGGCGTTGAACACTGAAGCTTTCTTT,CASSFQTGALNTEAFF
TRBJ1-4,TRBV2,.,.,TGTGCCAGCAGCCAGATGGCCATAAATGAAAAACTGTTTTTT,CASSQMAINEKLFF
TRBJ2-7,TRBV7-9,.,TRBD1,TGTGCCAGCAGCGGGACAGGGGGACCCTACGAGCAGTACTTC,CASSGTGGPYEQYF
TRBJ1-1,TRBV11-2,.,TRBD1,TGTGCCAGCAGCTTATCACAGGGGGGGAACACTGAAGCTTTCTTT,CASSLSQGGNTEAFF
TRBJ2-3,TRBV9,.,TRBD2,TGTGCCAGCAGCCCTCGGCTAGCGGGGGGGCCAGATACGCAGTATTTT,CASSPRLAGGPDTQYF
TRBJ2-5,TRBV5-5,few,TRBD1,TGTGCCAGCAGCTTGGAGGGGGCCGACGGAGAGACCCAGTACTTC,CASSLEGADGETQYF
TRBJ1-1,TRBV5-6,.,TRBD1,TGTGCCAGCAGCTTGGAGGACAGGGGACTGACTGAAGCTTTCTTT,CASSLEDRGLTEAFF
TRBJ2-2,TRBV10-1,.,.,TGCGCCAGCAGTGACCGACGACATGACGGGGAGCTGTTTTTT,CASSDRRHDGELFF